This T cell receptor beta chain was observed in a study of blood T cell repertoires in COVID-19. Participant age was roughly 18 to 100 years, and participants resided in roughly 25 US areas. Participants' reported clinical history set cohort assignment. The table came from immunoSEQ multiplex PCR; TCRdb's copy has only in-frame clones and leaves some out. The data show approximately 310,000 clones, around 86% seen once. Per the germline V gene, CDR1 is LGHNA and CDR2 is YNFKEQ. Trimming stripped 4 bases from V and 3 bases from J, with 13 bases between. The CDR3 is made up of 15 amino acids. V usage is TRBV4-2 and J usage is TRBJ2-1, with a weak D call TRBD2 (6 bases). The TCR sequence derives from a man aged 60-69 years who had recovered from COVID-19. The sequencing sample was made of PBMCs or T cells enriched from blood (not recorded which). CDR3 residues: CASSLSRRVYNEQFF. The CDR3 DNA sequence: TGTGCCAGCAGCCTCAGCAGGAGGGTCTACAATGAGCAGTTCTTC.